Here is one TCR beta chain with its context. The data are from a study of blood T cell repertoires in COVID-19. Study at large: Sources were T cells, B-cell-depleted T cells, or PBMCs; the material itself was cDNA or gDNA.

Sequencing used immunoSEQ multiplex PCR; TCRdb keeps in-frame clones, though not all of them. The sample includes about 50,000 clones, roughly 80% of them seen just once. Germline V gives CDR1 GTSNPN, CDR2 SVGIG (reference sequence). This CDR3 has 14 amino acids. The germline V and J ends were trimmed by 0 bases and 1 base, with 9 bases remaining between them. The TCR sequence derives from a human donor in a cohort sampled during active COVID-19. The chain uses TRBV30 and TRBJ1-1; D remains ambiguous. Sequencing was carried out using peripheral blood. Here the CDR3 reads CAWSVGVGNTEAFF. CDR3 coding DNA: TGTGCCTGGAGTGTCGGAGTAGGGAACACTGAAGCTTTCTTT.